These T cell receptor beta chains were read from a single sample in a study of T cell repertoires in cytomegalovirus infection. These receptors lack a known antigen. In TCRdb, the reads were re-called with MiXCR into one record per CDR3 protein. The sample contains approximately 270,000 distinct CDR3 sequences, 22% of which appear only once. The material sequenced was cultured PBMCs, taken from culture after CMV antigen stimulation. Receptor source: a human donor in good health (CMV status not recorded). Some clones in this sample may be carry-over from other donors' samples. Each CDR3 is given with its conserved first and last residue. D genes are given only for firm matches. Clone size is shown for a subset of rows, as once, few, many or a class of expanded clone.

clone_size,j_call,v_call,d_call,cdr3_aa,cdr3_nt
many,TRBJ2-7,TRBV7-2,-,CASSMRQGPHEQYF,TGTGCCAGCAGCATGCGCCAGGGACCCCACGAGCAGTACTTC
-,TRBJ2-5,TRBV7-9,-,CASGLGGGPENKRPQYF,TGTGCCAGCGGCTTAGGAGGAGGGCCGGAGAACAAGAGACCCCAGTACTTC
-,TRBJ1-1,TRBV6-2/TRBV6-3,-,CASRYNRVGVNTEAFF,TGTGCCAGCAGATATAACAGGGTCGGCGTGAACACTGAAGCTTTCTTT
-,TRBJ1-2,TRBV11-2,TRBD1,CASSLDATGDGGYTF,TGTGCCAGCAGCTTAGATGCGACAGGGGATGGTGGCTACACCTTC
few,TRBJ2-5,TRBV20-1,-,CSARDVSRVYQETQYF,TGCAGTGCTAGAGATGTGTCTAGGGTTTACCAAGAGACCCAGTACTTC
-,TRBJ1-4,TRBV7-2,-,CASSLEPTNEKLFF,TGTGCCAGCAGCTTAGAGCCAACTAATGAAAAACTGTTTTTT
few,TRBJ1-2,TRBV12-3/TRBV12-4,-,CASRNLVGDYGYTF,TGTGCCAGCCGAAATCTCGTGGGGGACTATGGCTACACCTTC
-,TRBJ2-1,TRBV11-2,TRBD1,CASSLYPTGAKYNEQFF,TGTGCCAGCAGCCTATACCCGACAGGGGCGAAGTACAATGAGCAGTTCTTC
few,TRBJ2-6,TRBV19,TRBD2,CASSIMGLAGDGANVLTF,TGTGCCAGTAGTATAATGGGACTAGCGGGAGATGGGGCCAACGTCCTGACTTTC
many,TRBJ2-7,TRBV7-2,TRBD2,CASSFRTSGIYEQYF,TGTGCCAGCAGCTTCCGGACTAGCGGGATCTACGAGCAGTACTTC
few,TRBJ2-7,TRBV5-4,TRBD1,CASSLGQGDAYEQYF,TGTGCCAGCAGCTTGGGCCAGGGGGACGCCTACGAGCAGTACTTC
many,TRBJ2-2,TRBV7-2,-,CASSTRLNTGELFF,TGTGCCAGCAGCACGAGACTGAACACCGGGGAGCTGTTTTTT
-,TRBJ2-3,TRBV27,-,CASSFSPTSTDTQYF,TGTGCCAGCAGTTTCAGCCCTACTAGCACAGATACGCAGTATTTT
-,TRBJ1-3,TRBV5-8,-,CASSPARGRNTIYF,TGTGCCAGCAGCCCTGCGAGGGGAAGAAACACCATATATTTT
-,TRBJ2-4,TRBV5-6,-,CASSLTTLVRIQYF,TGTGCCAGCAGCTTGACAACTTTAGTTCGGATTCAGTACTTC